The rows below give T cell receptor beta chains drawn from one sample of a study of T cell changes during pregnancy in multiple sclerosis. Some clones are missing from TCRdb's copy, which holds only in-frame ones; the method was immunoSEQ multiplex PCR. The sample shows 60,000 to 85,000 clones, approximately 90% of them seen only once. The sample consisted of peripheral blood, taken in the second trimester of pregnancy. The source of these receptors is a female donor in good health, enrolled as a control in a pregnancy study. Both conserved end residues are trimmed from each CDR3. D genes are given only for firm matches.

J: TRBJ2-7
V: TRBV7-8
D: -
CDR3: ASSLRGGQTYEQY

J: TRBJ2-1
V: TRBV5-1
D: -
CDR3: ASRRLEGIYNEQF

J: TRBJ1-1
V: TRBV5-1
D: -
CDR3: ASSLYAGAMNTEAF

J: TRBJ2-2
V: TRBV7-7
D: TRBD1
CDR3: ASSTTGTGVPGELF

J: TRBJ2-1
V: TRBV21-1
D: -
CDR3: AGLAGVRDEQF

J: TRBJ2-7
V: TRBV5-6
D: TRBD1
CDR3: ASSSLPGQRSYEQY

J: TRBJ1-2
V: TRBV6-5
D: -
CDR3: ASSNPAGPLFGYT

J: TRBJ1-6
V: TRBV2
D: -
CDR3: ASSYNSRGWSPLH

J: TRBJ1-2
V: TRBV9
D: -
CDR3: ASSAPRGTANYGYT

J: TRBJ2-1
V: TRBV7-9
D: -
CDR3: ASSPHKGHSYNEQF

J: TRBJ1-2
V: TRBV30
D: -
CDR3: AWSVTYGYT

J: TRBJ2-1
V: TRBV7-2
D: TRBD2
CDR3: ASSHRVAGVTDNEQF

J: TRBJ1-2
V: TRBV18
D: -
CDR3: ASSRSGVGYT

J: TRBJ2-3
V: TRBV10-3
D: TRBD2
CDR3: AISLGVGSGGGTDTQY

J: TRBJ2-1
V: TRBV7-3
D: TRBD1
CDR3: ASSPGQGLRDEQF

J: TRBJ2-1
V: TRBV18
D: TRBD2
CDR3: ASRQAGGTNEQF

J: TRBJ2-2
V: TRBV6-1
D: TRBD2
CDR3: ASSELAGGAGELF

J: TRBJ2-7
V: TRBV28
D: -
CDR3: ASSFTGYGEQY

J: TRBJ1-1
V: TRBV6-1
D: TRBD1
CDR3: ANSDRDTEAF

J: TRBJ2-7
V: TRBV28
D: -
CDR3: ASRQAPRTGWYEQY

J: TRBJ1-5
V: TRBV4-1
D: -
CDR3: ASSQAGSQPQH

J: TRBJ2-2
V: TRBV5-4
D: -
CDR3: ASSSLYETGELF

J: TRBJ1-1
V: TRBV5-6
D: TRBD1
CDR3: ASRIYGTGAMNTEAF

J: TRBJ2-3
V: TRBV7-2
D: TRBD2
CDR3: ASSYLSGRAGTDTQY

J: TRBJ2-1
V: TRBV7-2
D: TRBD2
CDR3: ASSATSGGFDEQF

J: TRBJ1-2
V: TRBV28
D: TRBD1
CDR3: ASSTPRDSEVRGYT

J: TRBJ1-6
V: TRBV27
D: TRBD1
CDR3: ASSFRDRAFSPLH

J: TRBJ2-1
V: TRBV6-6
D: TRBD2
CDR3: ASSGTSGYTNEQF

J: TRBJ2-4
V: TRBV12-5
D: -
CDR3: ASASPLGGSMAKNIQY

J: TRBJ2-7
V: TRBV6-6
D: TRBD1
CDR3: ASSRDSPYEQY

J: TRBJ2-7
V: TRBV7-2
D: TRBD2
CDR3: ASSFISGASYEQY

J: TRBJ2-1
V: TRBV29-1
D: TRBD2
CDR3: SVELAGRGNEQF

J: TRBJ2-1
V: TRBV6-5
D: TRBD2
CDR3: ASSYTGLAGGNEQF

J: TRBJ1-2
V: TRBV11-3
D: TRBD1
CDR3: ASSVDRGGYGYT

J: TRBJ1-2
V: TRBV19
D: TRBD1
CDR3: ASSMVDRVYGYT

J: TRBJ1-5
V: TRBV21-1
D: -
CDR3: ASSKLDPGQYQPQH

J: TRBJ2-2
V: TRBV6-4
D: TRBD1
CDR3: ASSGDSNTGELF

J: TRBJ2-1
V: TRBV5-1
D: -
CDR3: ASSLRGEQF

J: TRBJ2-7
V: TRBV25-1
D: -
CDR3: ASSARGTSYEQY

J: TRBJ2-3
V: TRBV21-1
D: -
CDR3: ASSRRDTSGGTTDTQY

J: TRBJ1-5
V: TRBV7-2
D: TRBD1
CDR3: ASSLLGGTGALNQPQH

J: TRBJ2-4
V: TRBV5-4
D: TRBD1
CDR3: ASSPGQPKNIQY

J: TRBJ1-4
V: TRBV5-1
D: -
CDR3: ASSPGSLPGNEKLF

J: TRBJ2-1
V: TRBV7-2
D: TRBD2
CDR3: ASSLAAGLAYNEQF

J: TRBJ2-3
V: TRBV7-6
D: -
CDR3: ASSEPGTHTQY

J: TRBJ2-1
V: TRBV13
D: TRBD2
CDR3: ASSFGLTSYSYNEQF

J: TRBJ2-1
V: TRBV11-2
D: TRBD2
CDR3: ASSGGTSGLNEQF

J: TRBJ1-2
V: TRBV7-6
D: TRBD1
CDR3: ASSLEQGAGGYT

J: TRBJ1-5
V: TRBV18
D: TRBD1
CDR3: ASSPTGDSNQPQH

J: TRBJ2-1
V: TRBV30
D: TRBD2
CDR3: AFGLAGNEQF

J: TRBJ2-2
V: TRBV28
D: TRBD2
CDR3: ASSPGGLAGTGELF

J: TRBJ2-1
V: TRBV25-1
D: TRBD2
CDR3: ASSAAGGYNEQF

J: TRBJ2-1
V: TRBV4-1
D: TRBD2
CDR3: ASSHRVRGSSYNEQF

J: TRBJ2-1
V: TRBV5-8
D: TRBD1
CDR3: ASSLTGGDEQF

J: TRBJ1-2
V: TRBV19
D: -
CDR3: ASSIGRNNYGYT

J: TRBJ2-7
V: TRBV28
D: -
CDR3: ASSSDSGEQY

J: TRBJ2-7
V: TRBV5-6
D: -
CDR3: ASSLGGGEQY